The T cell receptor (beta chain) under discussion was sequenced for a study of radiotherapy plus CTLA-4 blockade in lung cancer. Trimming pared 5 bases from V and 8 bases from J, leaving 15 bases between. The CDR3 extends over 14 amino acids. The germline V gene encodes CDR1 MNHEY and CDR2 SVGAGI. Focal radiation and CTLA-4 blockade (ipilimumab) were tested in chemo-refractory metastatic non-small-cell lung cancer patients. Assay: immunoSEQ multiplex PCR; the TCRdb copy retains only in-frame clones and omits some. The repertoire holds tens of thousands of clones, with about 86% as singletons. Study outcomes and limitations: Peripheral blood showed expansion of tumor-derived TCR clones after radiotherapy and ipilimumab. Early clonal dynamics of blood T cells, together with interferon-beta, were reported as the best response predictor.

With respect to this clone: The antigen is unknown.

The rearrangement uses TRBV6-5 and TRBJ1-4, with D maybe TRBD1 (6 bases). Here the sequenced sample was peripheral blood, taken from a patient treated with radiotherapy plus ipilimumab. The source is a human donor with non-small cell lung cancer who had a partial response to radiotherapy plus ipilimumab. The CDR3 DNA is TGTGCCAGCAGTGACCTACAGGGAATAGAAAAACTGTTTTTT. Translation: CASSDLQGIEKLFF.